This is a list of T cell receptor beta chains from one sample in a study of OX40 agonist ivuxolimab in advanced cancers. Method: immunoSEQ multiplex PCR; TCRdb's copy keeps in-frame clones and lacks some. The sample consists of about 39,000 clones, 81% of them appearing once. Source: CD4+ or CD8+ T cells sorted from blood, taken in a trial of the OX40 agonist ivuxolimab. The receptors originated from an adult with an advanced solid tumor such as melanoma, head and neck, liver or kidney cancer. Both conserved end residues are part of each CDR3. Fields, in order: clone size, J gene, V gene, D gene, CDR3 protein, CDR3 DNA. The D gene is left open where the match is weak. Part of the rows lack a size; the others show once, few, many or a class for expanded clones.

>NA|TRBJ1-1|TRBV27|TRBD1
CASSLSGALQGARTEAFF
TGTGCCAGCAGTTTATCGGGGGCCCTACAGGGGGCGCGAACTGAAGCTTTCTTT
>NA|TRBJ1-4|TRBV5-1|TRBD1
CASSGEGGSAEKLFF
TGCGCCAGCAGCGGAGAAGGGGGCTCTGCTGAAAAACTGTTTTTT
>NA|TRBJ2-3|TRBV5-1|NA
CASYQLEGTADTQYF
TGCGCCAGTTATCAACTGGAGGGGACAGCGGATACGCAGTATTTT
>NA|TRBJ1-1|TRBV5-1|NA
CASSALPRDTGLTEAFF
TGCGCCAGCAGCGCCCTCCCCCGGGACACGGGCCTCACTGAAGCTTTCTTT
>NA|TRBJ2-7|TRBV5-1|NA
CASSLGGVRWGGNGIAVYEQYF
TGCGCCAGCAGCTTGGGGGGAGTTCGGTGGGGTGGAAATGGTATAGCTGTGTACGAGCAGTACTTC
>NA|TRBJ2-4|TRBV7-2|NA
CASSLGGGLAKNIQYF
TGTGCCAGCAGCTTAGGTGGGGGGCTAGCCAAAAACATTCAGTACTTC
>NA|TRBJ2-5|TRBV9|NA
CASSVGGETQYF
TGTGCCAGCAGCGTAGGGGGAGAGACCCAGTACTTC
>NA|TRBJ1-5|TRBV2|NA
CASRQGNFDNQPQHF
TGTGCCAGCAGGCAAGGGAATTTCGATAATCAGCCCCAGCATTTT
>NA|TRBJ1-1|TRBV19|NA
CASSTRQGSTEAFF
TGTGCCAGTAGTACCCGGCAGGGTAGTACTGAAGCTTTCTTT
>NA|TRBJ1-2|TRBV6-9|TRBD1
CASRRDSYGYTF
TGTGCCAGCAGAAGGGACAGCTATGGCTACACCTTC
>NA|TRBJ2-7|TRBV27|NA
CASSWTVPPYEQYF
TGTGCCAGCAGTTGGACAGTCCCTCCCTACGAGCAGTACTTC
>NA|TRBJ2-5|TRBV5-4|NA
CASSLGDTRETQYF
TGTGCCAGCAGCTTGGGGGACACAAGGGAGACCCAGTACTTC
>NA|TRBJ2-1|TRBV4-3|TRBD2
CASSQEWGRAKQFF
TGCGCCAGCAGCCAAGAGTGGGGGAGGGCCAAGCAGTTCTTC
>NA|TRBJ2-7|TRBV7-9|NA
CASSLSAVSYEQYF
TGTGCCAGCAGCTTATCAGCGGTTTCCTACGAGCAGTACTTC
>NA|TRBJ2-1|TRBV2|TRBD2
CASSDSGGTTQNEQFF
TGTGCCAGCAGTGACTCGGGGGGAACGACACAGAATGAGCAGTTCTTC
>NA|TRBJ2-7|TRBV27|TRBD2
CASSMTGLAGLEQYF
TGTGCCAGCAGTATGACGGGACTAGCGGGACTCGAGCAGTACTTC
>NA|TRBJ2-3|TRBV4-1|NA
CASSQDLGASTDTQYF
TGCGCCAGCAGCCAAGATTTAGGGGCCAGCACAGATACGCAGTATTTT
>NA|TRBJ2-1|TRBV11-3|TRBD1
CASSLGQGAQSEQFF
TGTGCCAGCAGCTTAGGGCAGGGGGCGCAAAGTGAGCAGTTCTTC
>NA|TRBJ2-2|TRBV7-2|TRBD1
CASSLVGGTGITGELFF
TGTGCCAGCAGCTTGGTCGGTGGGACAGGGATCACCGGGGAGCTGTTTTTT
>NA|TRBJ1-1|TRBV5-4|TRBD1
CASSSKGTANTEAFF
TGTGCCAGCAGCTCCAAAGGGACAGCGAACACTGAAGCTTTCTTT
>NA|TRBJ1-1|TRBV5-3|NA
CARSTEAFF
TGTGCCAGAAGCACTGAAGCTTTCTTT
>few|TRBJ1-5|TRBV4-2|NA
CASSQAPTGGGLSNQPQHF
TGTGCCAGCAGCCAAGCGCCGACAGGTGGGGGACTTAGCAATCAGCCCCAGCATTTT
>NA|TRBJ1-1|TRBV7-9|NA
CASSLGSGRENTEAFF
TGTGCCAGCAGCTTAGGGTCGGGCAGGGAGAACACTGAAGCTTTCTTT
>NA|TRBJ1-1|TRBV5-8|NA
CASPHGGSTEAFF
TGTGCCAGCCCCCACGGAGGGAGCACTGAAGCTTTCTTT
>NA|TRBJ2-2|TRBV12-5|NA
CASGLGSGTGELFF
TGTGCTAGTGGTTTGGGGTCCGGCACCGGGGAGCTGTTTTTT
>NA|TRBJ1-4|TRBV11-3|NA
CASSYTGLSEKLFF
TGTGCCAGCAGTTATACAGGGCTTAGCGAAAAACTGTTTTTT
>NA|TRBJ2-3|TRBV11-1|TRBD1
CASSRDRGRTDTQYF
TGTGCCAGCAGCAGGGACAGGGGGAGAACAGATACGCAGTATTTT
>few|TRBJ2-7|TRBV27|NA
CASSPGQLSSYEQYF
TGTGCCAGCAGTCCTGGACAGCTGAGCTCCTACGAGCAGTACTTC
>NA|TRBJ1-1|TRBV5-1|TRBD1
CASSFQGDTEAFF
TGCGCCAGCAGCTTTCAGGGGGACACTGAAGCTTTCTTT
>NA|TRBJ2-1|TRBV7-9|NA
CASSYQGDNEQFF
TGTGCCAGCAGCTACCAAGGGGACAATGAGCAGTTCTTC
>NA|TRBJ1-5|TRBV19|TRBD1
CASSMTLQGAQSNQPQHF
TGTGCCAGTAGTATGACCCTCCAGGGGGCGCAAAGCAATCAGCCCCAGCATTTT
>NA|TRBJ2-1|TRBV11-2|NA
CASSLGGFTYNEQFF
TGTGCCAGCAGCTTAGGGGGGTTCACCTACAATGAGCAGTTCTTC
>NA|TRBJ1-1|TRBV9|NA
CASRQTGGTEAFF
TGTGCCAGCAGGCAGACGGGAGGCACTGAAGCTTTCTTT
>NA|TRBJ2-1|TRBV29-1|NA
CSVEGTSASIYNEQFF
TGCAGCGTTGAAGGGACTTCAGCCAGTATATACAATGAGCAGTTCTTC
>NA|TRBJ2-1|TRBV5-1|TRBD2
CASALAGGNSYNEQFF
TGCGCCAGCGCCCTAGCGGGAGGAAACTCCTACAATGAGCAGTTCTTC
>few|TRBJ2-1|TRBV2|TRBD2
CASREPGLAGREQFF
TGTGCCAGCAGGGAACCGGGACTAGCGGGACGGGAGCAGTTCTTC
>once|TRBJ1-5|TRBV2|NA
CASSDNQPQHF
TGTGCCAGCAGTGATAATCAGCCCCAGCATTTT
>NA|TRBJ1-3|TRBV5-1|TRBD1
CASSNRTGAGNTIYF
TGCGCCAGCAGCAACCGGACAGGGGCTGGAAACACCATATATTTT
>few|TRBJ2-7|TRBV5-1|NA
CASTPDGAAPYEQYF
TGCGCCAGCACCCCGGACGGAGCAGCACCGTACGAGCAGTACTTC
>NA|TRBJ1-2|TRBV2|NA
CASSESPTYYGYTF
TGTGCCAGCAGTGAGTCCCCGACCTACTATGGCTACACCTTC